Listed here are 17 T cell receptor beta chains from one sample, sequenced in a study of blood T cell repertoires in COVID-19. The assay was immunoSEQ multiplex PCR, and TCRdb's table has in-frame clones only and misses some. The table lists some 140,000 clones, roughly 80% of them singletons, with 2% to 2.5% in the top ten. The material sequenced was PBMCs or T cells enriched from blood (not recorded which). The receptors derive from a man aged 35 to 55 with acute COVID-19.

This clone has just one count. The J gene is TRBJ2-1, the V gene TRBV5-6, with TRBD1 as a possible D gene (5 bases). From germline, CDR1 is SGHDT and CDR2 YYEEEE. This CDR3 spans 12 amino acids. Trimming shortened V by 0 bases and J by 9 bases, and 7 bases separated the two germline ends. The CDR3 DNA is TGTGCCAGCAGCTTGGGGGGCTTTGAGCAGTTCTTC. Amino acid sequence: CASSLGGFEQFF.

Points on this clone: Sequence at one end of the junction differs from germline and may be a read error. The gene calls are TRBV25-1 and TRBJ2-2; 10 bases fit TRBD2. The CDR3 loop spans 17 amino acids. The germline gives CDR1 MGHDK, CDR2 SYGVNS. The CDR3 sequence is CASTLSGGPPFHRGAVF. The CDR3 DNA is TGTGCCAGCACTCTTAGCGGGGGGCCTCCTTTCCACCGGGGAGCTGTTTTT. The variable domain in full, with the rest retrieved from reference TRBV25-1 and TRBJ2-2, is EADIYQTPRYLVIGTGKKITLECSQTMGHDKMYWYQQDPGMELHLIHYSYGVNSTEKGDLSSESTVSRIRTEHFPLTLESARPSHTSQYLCASTLSGGPPFHRGAVFGEGSRLTVL.

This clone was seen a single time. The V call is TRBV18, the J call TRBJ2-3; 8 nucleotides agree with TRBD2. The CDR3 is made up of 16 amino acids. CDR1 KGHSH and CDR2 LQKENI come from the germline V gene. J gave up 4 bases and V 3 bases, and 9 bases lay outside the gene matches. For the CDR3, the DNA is TGTGCCAGCTCACCCCGGGGACTAGGAGGGGCAGATACGCAGTATTTT. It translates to CASSPRGLGGADTQYF.

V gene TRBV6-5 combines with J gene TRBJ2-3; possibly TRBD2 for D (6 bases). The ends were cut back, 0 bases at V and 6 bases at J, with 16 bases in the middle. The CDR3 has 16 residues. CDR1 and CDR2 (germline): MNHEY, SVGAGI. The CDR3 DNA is TGTGCCAGCAGTTACTCTGGGGGGACGGGCCCCGATACGCAGTATTTT. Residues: CASSYSGGTGPDTQYF.

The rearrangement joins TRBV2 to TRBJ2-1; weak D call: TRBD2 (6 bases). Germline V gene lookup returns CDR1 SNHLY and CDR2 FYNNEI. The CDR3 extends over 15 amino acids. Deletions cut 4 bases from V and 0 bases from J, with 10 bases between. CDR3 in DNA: TGTGCCAGCAGTGTGGGGGGAGGCTCCTACAATGAGCAGTTCTTC. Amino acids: CASSVGGGSYNEQFF. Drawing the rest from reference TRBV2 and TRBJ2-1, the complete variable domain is EPEVTQTPSHQVTQMGQEVILRCVPISNHLYFYWYRQILGQKVEFLVSFYNNEISEKSEIFDDQFSVERPDGSNFTLKIRSTKLEDSAMYFCASSVGGGSYNEQFFGPGTRLTVL.

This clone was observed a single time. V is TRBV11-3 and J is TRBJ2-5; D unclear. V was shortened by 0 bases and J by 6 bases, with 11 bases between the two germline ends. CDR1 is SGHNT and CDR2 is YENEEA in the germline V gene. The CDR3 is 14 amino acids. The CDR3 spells CASSLDSQRKTQYF. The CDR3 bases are TGTGCCAGCAGCTTAGATTCCCAGAGGAAGACCCAGTACTTC. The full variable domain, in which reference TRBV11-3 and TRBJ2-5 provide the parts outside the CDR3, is EAGVVQSPRYKIIEKKQPVAFWCNPISGHNTLYWYLQNLGQGPELLIRYENEEAVDDSQLPKDRFSAERLKGVDSTLKIQPAELGDSAVYLCASSLDSQRKTQYFGPGTRLLVL.

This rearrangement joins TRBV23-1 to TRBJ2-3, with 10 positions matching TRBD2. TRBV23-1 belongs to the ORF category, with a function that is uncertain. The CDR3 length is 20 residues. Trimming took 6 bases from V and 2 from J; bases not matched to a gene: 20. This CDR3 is CASSPNSGRLFVSDTDTQYF. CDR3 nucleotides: TGCGCCAGCAGCCCCAATAGCGGGAGGCTCTTTGTTTCTGACACAGATACGCAGTATTTT.

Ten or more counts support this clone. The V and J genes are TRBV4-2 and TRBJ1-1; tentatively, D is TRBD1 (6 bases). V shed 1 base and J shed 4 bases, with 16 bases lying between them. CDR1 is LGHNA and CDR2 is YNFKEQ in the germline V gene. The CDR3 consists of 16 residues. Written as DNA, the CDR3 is TGTGCCAGCAGCCAAGGACCACAGGGCCAGGCCACTGAAGCTTTCTTT. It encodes CASSQGPQGQATEAFF.

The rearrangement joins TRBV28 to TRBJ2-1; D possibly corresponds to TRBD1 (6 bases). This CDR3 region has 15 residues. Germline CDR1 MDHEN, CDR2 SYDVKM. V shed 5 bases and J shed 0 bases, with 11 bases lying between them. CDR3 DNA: TGTGCCAGCAGTGGGTCAGGGGCCTCCTACAATGAGCAGTTCTTC. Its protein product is CASSGSGASYNEQFF.

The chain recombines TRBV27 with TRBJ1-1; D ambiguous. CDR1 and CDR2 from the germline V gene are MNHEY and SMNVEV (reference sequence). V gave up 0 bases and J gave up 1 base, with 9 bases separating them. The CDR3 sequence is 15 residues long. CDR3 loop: CASSLSAGENTEAFF. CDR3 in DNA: TGTGCCAGCAGTTTATCGGCAGGTGAGAACACTGAAGCTTTCTTT.

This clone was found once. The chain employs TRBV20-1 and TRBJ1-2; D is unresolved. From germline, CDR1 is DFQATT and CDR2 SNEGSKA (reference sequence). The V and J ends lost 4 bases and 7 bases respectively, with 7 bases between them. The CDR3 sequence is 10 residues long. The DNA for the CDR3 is TGCAGTGCTACCCAGCGTGGCTACACCTTC. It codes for CSATQRGYTF.

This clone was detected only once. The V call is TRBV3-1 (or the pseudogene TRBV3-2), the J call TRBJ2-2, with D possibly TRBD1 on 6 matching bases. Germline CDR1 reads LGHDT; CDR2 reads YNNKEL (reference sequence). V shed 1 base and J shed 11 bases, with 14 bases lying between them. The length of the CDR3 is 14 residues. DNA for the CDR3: TGTGCCAGCAGCCAAGCGGCAGGGGAGAACGAGCTGTTTTTT. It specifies CASSQAAGENELFF.

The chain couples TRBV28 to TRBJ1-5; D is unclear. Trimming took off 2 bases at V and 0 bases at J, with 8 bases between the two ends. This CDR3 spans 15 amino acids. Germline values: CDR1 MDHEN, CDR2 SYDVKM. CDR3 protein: CASSLEGYSNQPQHF. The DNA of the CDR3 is TGTGCCAGCAGTTTAGAGGGTTATAGCAATCAGCCCCAGCATTTT.

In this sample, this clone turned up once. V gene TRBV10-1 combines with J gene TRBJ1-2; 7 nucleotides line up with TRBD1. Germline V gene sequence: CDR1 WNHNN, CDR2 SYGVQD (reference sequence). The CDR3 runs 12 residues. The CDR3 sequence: CDLGQGVYGYTF. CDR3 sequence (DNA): TGCGACTTGGGGCAGGGGGTCTATGGCTACACCTTC.

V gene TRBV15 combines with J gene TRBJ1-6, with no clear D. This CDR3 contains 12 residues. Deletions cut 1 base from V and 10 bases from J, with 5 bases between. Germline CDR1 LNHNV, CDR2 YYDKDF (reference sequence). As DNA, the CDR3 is TGTGCCACCAGCAGAGCAGAATCACCCCTCCACTTT. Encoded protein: CATSRAESPLHF. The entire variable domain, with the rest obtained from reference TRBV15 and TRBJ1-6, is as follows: DAMVIQNPRYQVTQFGKPVTLSCSQTLNHNVMYWYQQKSSQAPKLLFHYYDKDFNNEADTPDNFQSRRPNTSFCFLDIRSPGLGDTAMYLCATSRAESPLHFGNGTRLTVT.

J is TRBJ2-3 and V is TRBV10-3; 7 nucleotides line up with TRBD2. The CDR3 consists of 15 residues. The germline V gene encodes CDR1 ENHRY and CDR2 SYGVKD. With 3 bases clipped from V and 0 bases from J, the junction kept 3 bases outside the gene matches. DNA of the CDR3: TGTGCCATCAGTGACAGGGACTATAGCACAGATACGCAGTATTTT. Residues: CAISDRDYSTDTQYF.

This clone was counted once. CDR3 DNA: TGTGCCAGCAGGGTGGGGACAATCTACGAGCAGTACTTC. Residues: CASRVGTIYEQYF. V usage is TRBV28 and J usage is TRBJ2-7; maybe TRBD1 (6 bases). The germline CDR1 and CDR2 sequences are MDHEN and SYDVKM. V lost 6 bases and J lost 3, with 12 bases in between. The CDR3 is made up of 13 amino acids. The whole variable domain, remainder taken from reference TRBV28 and TRBJ2-7, is DVKVTQSSRYLVKRTGEKVFLECVQDMDHENMFWYRQDPGLGLRLIYFSYDVKMKEKGDIPEGYSVSREKKERFSLILESASTNQTSMYLCASRVGTIYEQYFGPGTRLTVT.